This T cell receptor (beta chain) was sequenced during a study of T cell responses to AZD1222 COVID-19 vaccine. Study observations and caveats: Just a handful of AZD1222 recipients tested seropositive at baseline. Following two doses of AZD1222, Spike-specific TCR breadth and depth rose. Clonal diversity may have been underestimated, and the donors were mostly white British, with more females than males.

Assay: immunoSEQ multiplex PCR; the TCRdb copy retains only in-frame clones and omits some. The table has about 66,000 clones, approximately 84% seen once. Notes on this clone: Its target is unknown.

CDR3 length: 12 residues. Trimming left V 7 bases short and J 0 bases short, with 6 bases between. CDR1 and CDR2 (germline): MDHEN, SYDVKM. The rearrangement links TRBV28 to TRBJ1-1; D unresolved. The TCR comes from an adult in good health. The sample here was peripheral blood, taken on day 0 of AZD1222 vaccination. The CDR3 here is CASTAMNTEAFF. CDR3 nucleotides: TGTGCCAGCACTGCGATGAACACTGAAGCTTTCTTT.